Following are 11 T cell receptor beta chains from one sample sequenced in a study of T cell responses to AZD1222 COVID-19 vaccine. Clones were read by immunoSEQ multiplex PCR, and TCRdb kept only the in-frame ones, dropping some. Of some 110,000 clones listed, 88% were seen once; the top ten hold under 4.5%. The input for sequencing was peripheral blood, taken on day 0 of AZD1222 vaccination. The receptors here all came from an adult in good health.

The rearrangement links TRBV27 to TRBJ2-7; 7 nucleotides align to TRBD2. The CDR3 runs 13 residues. Germline-derived CDR1 and CDR2 are MNHEY and SMNVEV (reference sequence). V lost 2 bases to trimming and J lost 6 bases; unmatched junction nucleotides: 4. The CDR3 spells CASSLGGGPEQYF. CDR3 coding DNA: TGTGCCAGCAGTTTAGGGGGAGGGCCCGAGCAGTACTTC.

V is TRBV4-1 and J is TRBJ1-5; D uncertain. CDR1 is MGHRA and CDR2 is YSYEKL in the germline V gene. Deletions cut 4 bases from V and 7 bases from J, with 11 bases between. CDR3 length: 13 residues. This CDR3 is CASSLSFGQPQHF. CDR3 nucleotide sequence: TGCGCCAGCAGCCTTTCGTTTGGGCAGCCCCAGCATTTT.

The chain has TRBV7-8 and TRBJ1-1, with D perhaps TRBD1 (5 bases). Germline V gene data show CDR1 as SGHVS and CDR2 as FQNEAQ. The CDR3 is 14 residues long. The germline V and J ends were trimmed by 5 bases and 1 base, with 11 bases remaining between them. The CDR3 nucleotides are TGTGCCAGCAGCCTCCAAGGGGCGAACACTGAAGCTTTCTTT. This translates into CASSLQGANTEAFF.

This chain uses TRBV24-1 with TRBJ1-1; unclear D gene. V gave up 2 bases and J gave up 0 bases, with 12 bases separating them. The germline V gene encodes CDR1 KGHDR and CDR2 SFDVKD. The CDR3 is made up of 16 amino acids. The CDR3 here is CATSDSRVGVNTEAFF. CDR3 DNA sequence: TGTGCCACCAGTGATTCGCGGGTGGGAGTGAACACTGAAGCTTTCTTT.

The chain combines TRBV5-5 with TRBJ2-3; weak D call: TRBD1 (6 bases). Trimming pared 4 bases from V and 1 base from J, leaving 10 bases between. The CDR3 contains 14 residues. The germline gives CDR1 SGHKS, CDR2 YYEKEE (reference sequence). The DNA of the CDR3 is TGTGCCAGCAGCATGAGGACAGGCACAGATACGCAGTATTTT. It codes for CASSMRTGTDTQYF.

The chain is built from TRBV5-6 and TRBJ1-2, with D tentatively TRBD1 (6 bases). The germline V gene encodes CDR1 SGHDT and CDR2 YYEEEE. Trimming took off 5 bases at V and 4 bases at J, with 15 bases between the two ends. The CDR3 runs to 14 residues. This CDR3 reads CASREKGGLYGYTF. The CDR3 DNA follows: TGTGCCAGCAGAGAGAAAGGGGGACTCTATGGCTACACCTTC.

The chain combines TRBV7-9 with TRBJ2-7; 7 bases fit TRBD1. CDR3 length: 13 residues. V trimming: 5 bases; J trimming: 2 bases; junction bases outside the gene matches: 3. Germline CDR1 and CDR2: SEHNR and FQNEAQ (reference sequence). CDR3 residues: CASSRDSAYEQYF. The CDR3 nucleotides read TGTGCCAGCAGCCGGGACAGCGCCTACGAGCAGTACTTC.

The CDR3 sequence: CASSPGLAGGEQYF. The CDR3 DNA reads TGTGCCAGCAGCCCGGGACTAGCGGGAGGCGAGCAGTACTTC. This chain joins TRBV28 and TRBJ2-7, with 15 bases lining up with TRBD2. Trimming took 6 bases from V and 6 from J; bases not matched to a gene: 3. The CDR3 spans 14 residues. CDR1 is MDHEN, CDR2 SYDVKM, per germline.

This sequence joins TRBV5-1 and TRBJ2-1, with D hard to call. The CDR3 is made up of 13 amino acids. The V end lost 8 bases, the J end lost 4 bases, and 13 bases lay between the germline ends. Germline V gene data show CDR1 as SGHRS and CDR2 as YFSETQ. Here the CDR3 DNA reads TGCGCCAGTCATCACAGCCTTTACAATGAGCAGTTCTTC. Encoded protein: CASHHSLYNEQFF.

The chain combines TRBV16 with TRBJ2-5, with D perhaps matching TRBD2 (5 bases). The CDR3 extends over 14 amino acids. Between the trimmed V and J ends, which lost 4 bases and 2 bases, there was a span of 11 bases. Germline V gene sequence: CDR1 KGHSY, CDR2 FQNENV. CDR3 sequence: CASSRHSGQETQYF. CDR3 DNA: TGTGCCAGCAGCCGCCACTCGGGGCAAGAGACCCAGTACTTC.

This chain joins TRBV7-8 and TRBJ2-2; TRBD2 matches at 9 bases. The CDR3 has 15 amino acids. Per germline, CDR1 SGHVS and CDR2 FQNEAQ. The V gene end was trimmed by 3 bases and the J gene end by 7 bases; junction bases not matched to a gene: 6. CDR3: CASSFRGRVIGELFF. The CDR3 nucleotides are TGTGCCAGCAGCTTTCGCGGGAGGGTTATCGGGGAGCTGTTTTTT.